The 24 T cell receptor beta chains given below trace back to one sample, sequenced in a study of T cells in Graves' hyperthyroidism and ophthalmopathy. Amplified TCR beta CDR3 regions came from RNA transcripts. The HTBI primer set served for first-round RT-PCR of the TCR CDR3. TCRdb reanalysed the multiplex PCR reads using MiXCR and keeps one entry per CDR3 protein. The profile shows tens of thousands of distinct CDR3 sequences, around 40% of them singletons. Sequenced: blood. All receptors derive from a woman between 25 and 40 years old with Graves' hyperthyroidism.

This clonotype was found many times. This sequence joins TRBV29-1 and TRBJ1-4; 10 bases align to TRBD1. CDR1 is SQVTM and CDR2 is ANQGSEA in the germline V gene. J lost 7 bases, V lost 5 bases, and 7 bases had no gene match. The length of the CDR3 is 14 residues. CDR3 in DNA: TGCAGCGTTACGACAGGGGGCGATGGTGAAAAACTGTTTTTT. Its translation: CSVTTGGDGEKLFF. Looking up the rest from reference TRBV29-1 and TRBJ1-4 gives the full variable domain: SAVISQKPSRDICQRGTSLTIQCQVDSQVTMMFWYRQQPGQSLTLIATANQGSEATYESGFVIDKFPISRPNLTFSTLTVSNMSPEDSSIYLCSVTTGGDGEKLFFGSGTQLSVL.

V and J are TRBV4-1 and TRBJ1-1; TRBD1 might be the D (6 bases). Trimming cost V 3 bases and J 4 bases, with 9 bases left between them. CDR3 size: 13 residues. The germline CDR1 and CDR2 sequences are MGHRA and YSYEKL. CDR3 protein: CASSQRGGTEAFF. CDR3 DNA: TGCGCCAGCAGCCAGAGAGGGGGCACTGAAGCTTTCTTT.

This clonotype has only one observation. Germline is not matched at one junction end, which may reflect a read error. V is TRBV29-1 and J is TRBJ2-1; TRBD1 agrees at 10 bases. Germline loops: CDR1 SQVTM, CDR2 ANQGSEA. The CDR3 runs 15 residues. This CDR3 is CSSDSRTGGYSEQFF. The CDR3 DNA is TGCAGCAGTGACTCTCGGACAGGGGGTTACAGTGAGCAGTTCTTC.

In this sample, this clonotype turned up many times. V usage is TRBV12-5 and J usage is TRBJ2-7; no clear D. The CDR3 extends over 15 amino acids. Looked up from germline, CDR1 is LGHNT and CDR2 is FRNRAP. Trimming took off 5 bases at V and 2 bases at J, with 16 bases between the two ends. CDR3 bases: TGTGCTAGTGGTCGAGACCTCCGCCGGCCCTACGAGCAGTACTTC. Translating gives CASGRDLRRPYEQYF.

In regard to this clonotype: This sequence may be a read error, since a much larger clone differs from it by one base. The rearrangement uses TRBV14 and TRBJ1-1; 8 bases align to TRBD1. Germline lookup yields CDR1 SGHDN and CDR2 FVKESK. The CDR3 covers 23 residues. The CDR3 DNA reads as TGTGCCAGCAGCCTAAATTTGACAGGGGCCACTTATTACGAACAAGGGACGAACGCTGAAGCTTTCTTT. It codes for CASSLNLTGATYYEQGTNAEAFF.

At least ten counts were recorded for this clonotype. The J gene is TRBJ1-3, the V gene TRBV28, with 8 positions matching TRBD1. Losses at the gene ends were 7 bases for V and 9 bases for J; bases not matched to a gene: 14. The CDR3 covers 15 residues. Germline CDR1 MDHEN, CDR2 SYDVKM. In DNA, the CDR3 is TGTGCCAGCACTCCAGGGGGCGCGGGGGGATTCACCATATATTTT. Amino acids: CASTPGGAGGFTIYF.

This clonotype was found once. The rearrangement links TRBV7-6 to TRBJ1-5; D remains ambiguous. Germline values: CDR1 SGHVS, CDR2 FNYEAQ. This CDR3 spans 12 amino acids. V was pared by 4 bases and J by 13 bases, with 14 bases between. The CDR3 DNA is TGTGCCAGCAGCTCCGACGTCAGTTCACAGCATTTT. Its translation: CASSSDVSSQHF. Variable domain in full (rest from reference TRBV7-6 and TRBJ1-5): GAGVSQSPRYKVTKRGQDVALRCDPISGHVSLYWYRQALGQGPEFLTYFNYEAQQDKSGLPNDRFSAERPEGSISTLTIQRTEQRDSAMYRCASSSDVSSQHFGDGTRLSIL.

The chain links TRBV24-1 to TRBJ2-7, with 10 bases identical to TRBD2. Trimming at V came to 3 bases and at J to 3 bases, leaving 7 bases not matched to a gene. This CDR3 comprises 16 residues. The germline V gene encodes CDR1 KGHDR and CDR2 SFDVKD. DNA of the CDR3: TGTGCCACCAGTGATCCTAGCGGGAGTACCGGCTACGAGCAGTACTTC. Amino acids: CATSDPSGSTGYEQYF.

The count of this clonotype is one. This rearrangement joins TRBV4-1 to TRBJ1-1, with TRBD1 matching over 7 bases. After removal of 1 base from V and 4 bases from J, the junction contained 12 bases not matched to a gene. This CDR3 region has 17 residues. The germline V gene encodes CDR1 MGHRA and CDR2 YSYEKL. The CDR3 DNA is TGCGCCAGCAGCCAAGGTCAGGGGGGAGGGCCCGGCACTGAAGCTTTCTTT. Protein product: CASSQGQGGGPGTEAFF.

This sequence joins TRBV2 and TRBJ2-3, with D unclear. Trimming cost V 1 base and J 0 bases, with 8 bases left between them. CDR1 and CDR2 (germline): SNHLY, FYNNEI. The CDR3 is 15 amino acids. CDR3 bases: TGTGCCAGCAGTGAAGAAGCGAGTAGCACAGATACGCAGTATTTT. The encoded protein is CASSEEASSTDTQYF. Together with reference TRBV2 and TRBJ2-3, the CDR3 gives the full variable domain: EPEVTQTPSHQVTQMGQEVILRCVPISNHLYFYWYRQILGQKVEFLVSFYNNEISEKSEIFDDQFSVERPDGSNFTLKIRSTKLEDSAMYFCASSEEASSTDTQYFGPGTRLTVL.

This sequence joins TRBV7-9 and TRBJ2-7, with D perhaps assigned TRBD1 or TRBD2 (7 bases each). V lost 5 bases and J 1 base, leaving 15 bases between the germline ends. The CDR3 covers 15 residues. Germline V gene lookup returns CDR1 SEHNR and CDR2 FQNEAQ (reference sequence). The CDR3 DNA sequence: TGTGCCAGCAGCCCCGGGGGGACAGCTTCCTACGAGCAGTACTTC. As protein: CASSPGGTASYEQYF.

Remarks on this clonotype: This may stem from a read error, because a much larger clone lies one nucleotide away. The genes are TRBV30 and TRBJ1-1; the D is unclear. This CDR3 contains 13 residues. The V end was cut by 4 bases, the J end by 5 bases, with 14 bases between. CDR1 is GTSNPN, CDR2 SVGIG, per germline (reference sequence). CDR3 protein: CAWMKSSGTEAFF. DNA of the CDR3: TGTGCCTGGATGAAGTCGTCGGGGACTGAAGCTTTCTTT.

The sample holds many counts of this clonotype. The chain joins TRBV20-1 to TRBJ2-1; no firm D call. V lost 5 bases to trimming and J lost 4 bases, with 18 bases between them. Germline lookup yields CDR1 DFQATT and CDR2 SNEGSKA (reference sequence). The CDR3 spans 15 residues. The CDR3: CSASESSVAYNEQFF. CDR3 in DNA: TGCAGTGCTTCTGAGTCTTCTGTAGCTTACAATGAGCAGTTCTTC.

V is TRBV24-1 and J is TRBJ2-3; TRBD2 matches 14 bases. Germline values: CDR1 KGHDR, CDR2 SFDVKD. This CDR3 region has 16 residues. V was pared by 4 bases and J by 7 bases, with 6 bases of the junction left unmatched. CDR3: CATSDPGLAGGYTQYF. CDR3 coding DNA: TGTGCCACCAGTGACCCCGGACTAGCGGGGGGTTATACGCAGTATTTT.

This clonotype was seen at least ten times. This chain connects TRBV5-1 to TRBJ2-3; D unclear. The V gene's germline CDR1 is SGHRS and CDR2 YFSETQ. Between the trimmed V and J ends, which lost 0 bases and 3 bases, there was a span of 2 bases. The CDR3 consists of 12 residues. As DNA, the CDR3 is TGCGCCAGCAGCTTGGCAACAGATACGCAGTATTTT. This gives the protein CASSLATDTQYF.

This clonotype occurred a few times. The V call is TRBV10-3, the J call TRBJ1-2; D possibly corresponds to TRBD1 (6 bases). The CDR3 is 17 residues long. CDR1 is ENHRY, CDR2 SYGVKD, per germline. V was pared by 4 bases and J by 4 bases, with 22 bases between. CDR3 sequence: CAISGVARTDPFYGYTF. The CDR3 bases are TGTGCCATCAGTGGAGTGGCTCGGACAGATCCTTTCTATGGCTACACCTTC.

The CDR3: CATTDRSFGYTF. The CDR3, as DNA: TGTGCCACTACGGACAGATCCTTCGGCTACACCTTC. The chain couples TRBV2 to TRBJ1-2, with D perhaps TRBD1 (6 bases). The CDR3 is 12 amino acids. In germline, CDR1 is SNHLY, CDR2 FYNNEI. V shed 10 bases and J shed 8 bases, with 17 bases lying between them. Drawing the rest from reference TRBV2 and TRBJ1-2, the complete variable domain is EPEVTQTPSHQVTQMGQEVILRCVPISNHLYFYWYRQILGQKVEFLVSFYNNEISEKSEIFDDQFSVERPDGSNFTLKIRSTKLEDSAMYFCATTDRSFGYTFGSGTRLTVV.

A note on this clonotype: One end of the junction is discordant with germline, which a read error may explain. V gene TRBV6-5 combines with J gene TRBJ1-1; a weak D match, TRBD1 (6 bases). CDR1 and CDR2 (germline): MNHEY, SVGAGI. The CDR3 runs to 12 residues. The CDR3 DNA reads TGTGCCGGCAGCTCCACAGGGAGCGAAGCTTTCTTT. Amino acids: CAGSSTGSEAFF.

The rearrangement links TRBV7-8 to TRBJ2-7; 7 positions agree with TRBD2. V was pared by 5 bases and J by 0 bases, with 10 bases of the junction left unmatched. CDR1 SGHVS and CDR2 FQNEAQ come from the germline V gene. This CDR3 comprises 16 residues. DNA of the CDR3: TGTGCCAGCAGCACCGCGAGCGGGACTGCCTCCTACGAGCAGTACTTC. Encoded protein: CASSTASGTASYEQYF.

This clonotype was recorded at least ten times. The gene calls are TRBV3-1 and TRBJ1-2; tentatively, D is TRBD1 (5 bases). The CDR3 is 14 amino acids. V lost 3 bases to trimming and J lost 5 bases, with 13 bases between them. CDR1 and CDR2 (germline): LGHDT, YNNKEL (reference sequence). The DNA for the CDR3 is TGTGCCAGCAGCCACCCGGGGCCTGCTTATGGCTACACCTTC. Its protein product is CASSHPGPAYGYTF.

This chain's CDR3 is CASSRSTYETQYF. DNA for the CDR3: TGCGCCAGCAGCCGTAGCACTTATGAGACCCAGTACTTC. V usage is TRBV10-1 and J usage is TRBJ2-5, with D unclear. The length of the CDR3 is 13 residues. Trimming pared 6 bases from V and 5 bases from J, leaving 13 bases between. Per germline, CDR1 WNHNN and CDR2 SYGVQD (reference sequence).

In the case of this clonotype: Compared with germline, one end of the junction differs, possibly owing to a read error. The rearrangement uses TRBV12-3 or TRBV12-4 and TRBJ1-2; 10 nucleotides agree with TRBD1. CDR3 length: 13 amino acids. In DNA, the CDR3 is TGTGCCAGTTCGGACAGGGGGAACTACGGCTTCACCTTC. This codes for CASSDRGNYGFTF.

Details on this clonotype: Because the CDR3 is missing its conserved closing phenylalanine or tryptophan, this is likely a read error. V is TRBV5-1 and J is TRBJ2-3; perhaps TRBD1 as D (5 bases). V was cut by 7 bases and J by 5 bases, with 20 bases left in between. The CDR3 contains 15 residues. CDR1 is SGHRS and CDR2 is YFSETQ in the germline V gene. Here the CDR3 DNA reads TGCGCCAGCCAAGGCCTGGCGGCCCAGGGAGATACGCAGTATTTG. Amino acid sequence: CASQGLAAQGDTQYL.

The rearrangement links TRBV20-1 to TRBJ2-1; 7 bases map to TRBD2. CDR1 DFQATT and CDR2 SNEGSKA come from the germline V gene (reference sequence). The CDR3 runs to 13 residues. V shed 6 bases and J 5 bases; nucleotides not matched to a gene: 7. DNA of the CDR3: TGCAGTGCGGGGCTAGCGGAAGACAATGAGCAGTTCTTC. This translates into CSAGLAEDNEQFF.